These 15 T cell receptor beta chains originate from one sample sequenced in a study of shared clonotypes between healthy human individuals. The repertoire was sequenced with immunoSEQ multiplex PCR; TCRdb's copy has only in-frame clones and lacks some. This table holds about 1.1 million clones, approximately 80% found once. Sequenced sample: memory CD4+ T cells from PBMCs. Subset defined: CD45RA-negative fraction. These receptors were obtained from a man aged 18-30 years in good health. Some clones in this sample may be carry-over from other donors' samples.

The chain joins TRBV5-4 to TRBJ2-1, with 12 bases identical to TRBD1. The trim removed 0 bases at V and 8 bases at J, leaving 9 bases unmatched. CDR3 length: 17 residues. The germline CDR1 and CDR2 sequences are SGHNT and YYREEE (reference sequence). CDR3 protein: CASSLGAGTGGPDEQFF. The CDR3 DNA reads TGTGCCAGCAGCTTGGGTGCGGGGACAGGGGGCCCAGATGAGCAGTTCTTC. Full variable domain (missing parts from reference TRBV5-4 and TRBJ2-1): ETGVTQSPTHLIKTRGQQVTLRCSSQSGHNTVSWYQQALGQGPQFIFQYYREEENGRGNFPPRFSGLQFPNYSSELNVNALELDDSALYLCASSLGAGTGGPDEQFFGPGTRLTVL.

This clone was seen a handful of times. The chain joins TRBV29-1 to TRBJ2-7; 9 bases fit TRBD2. Germline CDR1 SQVTM, CDR2 ANQGSEA. The V gene end was trimmed by 6 bases and the J gene end by 1 base; junction bases not matched to a gene: 7. This CDR3 contains 14 residues. CDR3 in DNA: TGCAGCGTGAGAGCGGGAGGAAGGTCCTACGAGCAGTACTTC. Amino acid sequence: CSVRAGGRSYEQYF.

The chain carries TRBV7-9 and TRBJ2-1; 7 bases match TRBD1. Germline V gene data show CDR1 as SEHNR and CDR2 as FQNEAQ (reference sequence). With 4 bases clipped from V and 2 bases from J, the junction kept 8 bases outside the gene matches. The CDR3 is made up of 16 amino acids. The CDR3 region has the DNA TGTGCCAGCAGCTCGGCGACAGGGAATCCCTACAATGAGCAGTTCTTC. Its translation is CASSSATGNPYNEQFF. Supplemented by reference TRBV7-9 and TRBJ2-1, the full variable domain reads DTGVSQNPRHKITKRGQNVTFRCDPISEHNRLYWYRQTLGQGPEFLTYFQNEAQLEKSRLLSDRFSAERPKGSFSTLEIQRTEQGDSAMYLCASSSATGNPYNEQFFGPGTRLTVL.

The rearrangement joins TRBV29-1 to TRBJ1-2, with 7 positions matching TRBD1. Germline lookup yields CDR1 SQVTM and CDR2 ANQGSEA. After removal of 0 bases from V and 3 bases from J, the junction contained 22 bases not matched to a gene. The CDR3 spans 20 residues. Here the CDR3 DNA reads TGCAGCGTTGAAGACTCGGGTAGTAGGGGGCGCGATTTGAGACACTATGGCTACACCTTC. This encodes CSVEDSGSRGRDLRHYGYTF.

This clone turned up a few times. The chain employs TRBV7-3 and TRBJ2-7, with 7 bases that match TRBD2. The CDR3 loop spans 15 amino acids. V shed 3 bases, J shed 3 bases, and the junction held 8 bases outside the gene matches. Germline V CDR1 and CDR2: SGHTA, FQGTGA. CDR3 residues: CASSLGRAGVYEQYF. CDR3 in DNA: TGTGCCAGCAGCTTGGGGAGGGCCGGGGTCTACGAGCAGTACTTC.

The chain is built from TRBV6-5 and TRBJ2-2, with D tentatively TRBD2 (6 bases). The CDR3 is 15 residues long. Trimming removed 5 bases from V and 2 bases from J, with 12 bases in between. Germline assignment: CDR1 MNHEY and CDR2 SVGAGI. The CDR3 coding sequence is TGTGCCAGCAGTACCCGGGACTCCAACACCGGGGAGCTGTTTTTT. Translating it yields CASSTRDSNTGELFF.

The chain is built from TRBV30 and TRBJ1-4; D is unclear. The CDR3 is made up of 14 amino acids. Germline CDR1 is GTSNPN and CDR2 is SVGIG (reference sequence). V was pared by 4 bases and J by 6 bases, with 15 bases between. The CDR3 reads CAWNSGSADEKLFF. CDR3 bases: TGTGCCTGGAACTCGGGAAGCGCCGATGAAAAACTGTTTTTT.

The chain employs TRBV11-2 and TRBJ2-1; tentatively, D is TRBD1 (5 bases). V lost 1 base, J lost 0 bases, and 7 bases lay in between. CDR1 and CDR2 (germline): SGHAT, FQNNGV. The CDR3 is 15 residues long. The DNA for the CDR3 is TGTGCCAGCAGCTTAGCGACAGCCTCCTACAATGAGCAGTTCTTC. This translates into CASSLATASYNEQFF.

V usage is TRBV7-2 and J usage is TRBJ2-2; 8 bases match TRBD2. In germline, CDR1 is SGHTA, CDR2 FQGNSA. The J segment lost 6 bases and the V segment lost 1 base, leaving 4 bases of the junction unmatched. This CDR3 has 15 residues. CDR3 region: CASSLEIGRAGELFF. The CDR3 DNA reads as TGTGCCAGCAGCTTAGAGATCGGGAGGGCCGGGGAGCTGTTTTTT.

The rearrangement links TRBV5-5 to TRBJ2-6; no reliable D call. Trimming took 0 bases from V and 0 from J, leaving 7 bases between them. The CDR3 covers 16 residues. Germline assignment: CDR1 SGHKS and CDR2 YYEKEE (reference sequence). CDR3 in DNA: TGTGCCAGCAGCTTGGCGGCAGGCTCTGGGGCCAACGTCCTGACTTTC. Amino acids: CASSLAAGSGANVLTF.

The chain has TRBV10-1 and TRBJ2-3; the match to TRBD2 covers 7 bases. The ends lost 7 bases at V and 5 bases at J; junction bases unmatched: 6. This CDR3 region has 13 residues. CDR1 is WNHNN, CDR2 SYGVQD, per germline (reference sequence). CDR3 residues: CASKRESGDTQYF. CDR3 DNA sequence: TGCGCCAGCAAGCGGGAAAGCGGAGATACGCAGTATTTT.

The chain recombines TRBV5-4 with TRBJ2-1, with 12 bases aligning to TRBD2. The germline V gene encodes CDR1 SGHNT and CDR2 YYREEE (reference sequence). This CDR3 has 18 amino acids. V lost 0 bases, J lost 1 base, and 5 bases stayed unmatched. CDR3 DNA: TGTGCCAGCAGCTTGGGGGTGACTAGCGGGAGATCCTACAATGAGCAGTTCTTC. Translation: CASSLGVTSGRSYNEQFF.

This clone showed up many times. The rearrangement links TRBV10-2 to TRBJ1-5, with D unresolved. The germline V and J ends were trimmed by 5 bases and 3 bases, with 11 bases remaining between them. CDR3 size: 14 residues. Looked up from germline, CDR1 is WSHSY and CDR2 is SAAADI. The CDR3 spells CASSPTAYNQPQHF. The CDR3 region has the DNA TGCGCCAGCAGTCCGACGGCTTACAATCAGCCCCAGCATTTT.

The chain recombines TRBV5-4 with TRBJ2-5; D call uncertain. The CDR3 sequence is 12 residues long. Between the trimmed V and J ends, which lost 1 base and 5 bases, there was a span of 6 bases. The V gene's germline CDR1 is SGHNT and CDR2 YYREEE (reference sequence). The CDR3 DNA reads as TGTGCCAGCAGCTTGTTCGGGGAGACCCAGTACTTC. It specifies CASSLFGETQYF.

This rearrangement joins TRBV28 to TRBJ2-1; 11 nucleotides line up with TRBD2. The CDR3 runs to 15 residues. The V segment lost 3 bases and the J segment 6 bases; nucleotides outside the gene matches: 4. Germline-derived CDR1 and CDR2 are MDHEN and SYDVKM. The CDR3 sequence: CASSFSGRAFNEQFF. The CDR3 nucleotides read TGTGCCAGCAGTTTTAGCGGGAGGGCCTTCAATGAGCAGTTCTTC.